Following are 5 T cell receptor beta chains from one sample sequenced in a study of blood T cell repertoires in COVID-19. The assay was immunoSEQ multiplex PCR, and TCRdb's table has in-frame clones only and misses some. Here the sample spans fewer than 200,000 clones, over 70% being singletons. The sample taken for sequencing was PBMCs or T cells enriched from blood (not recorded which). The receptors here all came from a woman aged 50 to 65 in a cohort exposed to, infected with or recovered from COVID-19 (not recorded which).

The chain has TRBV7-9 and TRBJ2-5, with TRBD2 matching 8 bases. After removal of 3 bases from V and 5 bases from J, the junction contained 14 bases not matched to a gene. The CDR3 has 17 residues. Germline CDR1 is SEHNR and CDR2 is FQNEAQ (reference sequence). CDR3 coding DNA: TGTGCCAGCAGCTTGATCTCGGGGGGGCTCTTTTCGGAGACCCAGTACTTC. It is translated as CASSLISGGLFSETQYF.

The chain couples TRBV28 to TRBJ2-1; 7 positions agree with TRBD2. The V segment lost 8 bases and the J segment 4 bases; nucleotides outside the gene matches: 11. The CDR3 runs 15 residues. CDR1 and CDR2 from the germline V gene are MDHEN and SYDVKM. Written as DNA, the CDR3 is TGTGCCAGCTTGCCCCCAGCGGGGACGTACAATGAGCAGTTCTTC. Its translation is CASLPPAGTYNEQFF. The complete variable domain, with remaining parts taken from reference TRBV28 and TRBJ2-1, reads DVKVTQSSRYLVKRTGEKVFLECVQDMDHENMFWYRQDPGLGLRLIYFSYDVKMKEKGDIPEGYSVSREKKERFSLILESASTNQTSMYLCASLPPAGTYNEQFFGPGTRLTVL.

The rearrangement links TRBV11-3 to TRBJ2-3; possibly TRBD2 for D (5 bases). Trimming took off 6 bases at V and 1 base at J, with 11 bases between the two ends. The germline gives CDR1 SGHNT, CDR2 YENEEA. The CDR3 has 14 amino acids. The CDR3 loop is CASSPGRGTDTQYF. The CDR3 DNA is TGTGCCAGCAGTCCGGGGAGAGGCACAGATACGCAGTATTTT.

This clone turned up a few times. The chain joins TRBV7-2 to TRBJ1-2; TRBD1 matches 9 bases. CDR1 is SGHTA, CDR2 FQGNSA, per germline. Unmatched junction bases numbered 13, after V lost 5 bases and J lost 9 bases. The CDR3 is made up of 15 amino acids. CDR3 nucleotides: TGTGCCAGCAGCCCCGGCGGGACAGGGATTGTGCGCTACACCTTC. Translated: CASSPGGTGIVRYTF.

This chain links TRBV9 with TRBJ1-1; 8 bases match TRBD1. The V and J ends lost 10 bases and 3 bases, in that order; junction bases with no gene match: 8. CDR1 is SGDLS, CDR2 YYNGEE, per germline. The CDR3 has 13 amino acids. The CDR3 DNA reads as TGTGCCGGCTCCAGGGGGCGGGACACTGAAGCTTTCTTT. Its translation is CAGSRGRDTEAFF.